Included here is one TCR beta chain sequence, with context. The sample holds a few counts of this clonotype. Its cognate antigen has yet to be identified. The record has no base qualities; no much larger clone is one base away. The data originate from a study (dated by TCRdb to the mid-2010s). For the study in its entirety: Whether tumor-infiltrating Tregs in breast cancer are recruited from blood Tregs or converted in situ from other CD4+ T cell subsets was tested. General findings and caveats noted by the study authors: Validation in the larger cohort was restricted to a single TCR beta V-J rearrangement rather than whole repertoires. Tumor memory CD4+ T cell TCR gene usage was found to cluster with blood and lymph node memory CD4+ cells and with lymph node naive CD4+ cells. Tumor-infiltrating Treg TCR alpha and beta sequences overlapped most with tumor naive CD4+ T cells, then with blood naive CD4+ T cells.

The germline V and J ends show losses of 5 bases and 2 bases respectively, and no gene match explains 2 bases of the junction. CDR1 LNHDA and CDR2 SQIVND are derived from the germline V gene (reference sequence). Including cysteine and phenylalanine, the CDR3 has 13 amino acids. Only CDR3 DNA remains: 39 bases, in frame from the first base. Full-length TCR variable regions were amplified by 5' RACE PCR using constant-region reverse primers, and then by semi-nested PCR using Nested Universal Primer A. Using the ReliaPrep RNA Cell Miniprep System, total RNA was extracted, and the SMARTer RACE 5'/3' Kit was then used to reverse transcribe the RNA into 5'RACE-ready cDNA. Full-length TCR alpha and beta libraries were barcoded with multiplex adaptors and sequenced on an Illumina MiSeq. The original pipeline was this. For each of nine subset-tissue groups, sequencing data from the five patients were pooled, and the groups were compared by unsupervised clustering of TCR gene usage. The Morisita-Horn index was used to calculate repertoire similarity, with shared sequences weighted according to their contribution to each repertoire. TCRdb trimmed the raw reads at Q25, called clones with MiXCR and kept productive beta chains. All rows with the same CDR3 protein become a single entry with the most common DNA and genes. Here the V and J calls rest on TCRdb's processing, not on the authors' analysis. This sample has roughly 52,000 distinct CDR3 sequences in its table, and more than 15% of those were observed once. Over 2% of the sample comes from the top ten.

To purify naive CD4+ T cells, the Miltenyi Naive CD4+ T Cell Isolation kit was used, and CD25 microbeads served to deplete Tregs. Tregs, naive and memory CD4+ T cells from tumor, blood and ipsilateral draining lymph nodes of about five breast cancer patients underwent full-length TCR alpha and beta sequencing. Ficoll density gradient centrifugation was used to isolate mononuclear cells from either lymph nodes or 50 ml of peripheral blood. Sorted cell populations were confirmed by FACS to exceed 90% purity. What was sequenced was naive CD4+ T cells sorted from blood. In light of the paper, this sample's cell subset or site label describes: naive CD4+ T cells, CD4+CD45RA+CD25-. The sequence was obtained from a female donor with breast cancer. This chain joins TRBV19 to TRBJ2-7; 8 bases in the middle match TRBD2. The sequenced DNA is TGTGCCAGTAGTCCAGCGGGAGCCTACGAGCAGTACTTC. Its coded protein is CASSPAGAYEQYF.